Below, 23 T cell receptor beta chains from the same sample are listed, as sequenced in a study of blood T cell repertoires in COVID-19. Clones were read by immunoSEQ multiplex PCR, and TCRdb kept only the in-frame ones, dropping some. The table records approximately 260,000 clones, roughly nine tenths of them present only once. The sample taken for sequencing was PBMCs or T cells enriched from blood (not recorded which). These receptors all come from an older woman who had recovered from COVID-19.

The chain links TRBV24-1 to TRBJ2-1; D perhaps matches TRBD2 (5 bases). Deletions cut 7 bases from V and 3 bases from J, with 12 bases between. This CDR3 is 14 amino acids long. CDR1 is KGHDR and CDR2 is SFDVKD in the germline V gene. As DNA, the CDR3 is TGTGCCACCAGCCCATCGGCGGGCTACAATGAGCAGTTCTTC. It codes for CATSPSAGYNEQFF.

The genes are TRBV28 and TRBJ1-5; 7 bases agree with TRBD1. The CDR3 covers 15 residues. The V gene end was trimmed by 5 bases and the J gene end by 3 bases; junction bases not matched to a gene: 7. Germline CDR1 MDHEN, CDR2 SYDVKM. The CDR3 here is CASSNRDRYNQPQHF. DNA of the CDR3: TGTGCCAGCAGTAACCGGGACAGATACAATCAGCCCCAGCATTTT.

V gene TRBV20-1 combines with J gene TRBJ2-1; 8 bases agree with TRBD2. Per germline, CDR1 DFQATT and CDR2 SNEGSKA (reference sequence). The CDR3 runs to 14 residues. V dropped 3 bases and J dropped 4; count of bases not matched to a gene: 5. The CDR3 coding sequence is TGCAGTGCTAGTGTGGCTAGCGGGTACAATGAGCAGTTCTTC. This encodes CSASVASGYNEQFF.

The rearrangement uses TRBV5-1 and TRBJ2-5; D possibly corresponds to TRBD2 (5 bases). Germline assignment: CDR1 SGHRS and CDR2 YFSETQ. The CDR3 sequence is 15 residues long. Trimming cost V 5 bases and J 5 bases, with 19 bases left between them. For the CDR3, the DNA is TGCGCCAGCAGTCTTCTAGCCTCCTTGGGGGAGACCCAGTACTTC. Translation gives CASSLLASLGETQYF. Together with reference TRBV5-1 and TRBJ2-5, the CDR3 gives the full variable domain: KAGVTQTPRYLIKTRGQQVTLSCSPISGHRSVSWYQQTPGQGLQFLFEYFSETQRNKGNFPGRFSGRQFSNSRSEMNVSTLELGDSALYLCASSLLASLGETQYFGPGTRLLVL.

The chain has TRBV30 and TRBJ1-5; 7 nucleotides match TRBD1. The CDR3 is 14 amino acids. Per germline, CDR1 GTSNPN and CDR2 SVGIG (reference sequence). The trim removed 1 base at V and 4 bases at J, leaving 4 bases unmatched. CDR3 sequence: CAWSEGTANQPQHF. CDR3 nucleotides: TGTGCCTGGAGTGAAGGGACAGCTAATCAGCCCCAGCATTTT.

The chain is built from TRBV9 and TRBJ2-3; D is perhaps TRBD1 (6 bases). Germline lookup yields CDR1 SGDLS and CDR2 YYNGEE. The CDR3 contains 16 residues. Trimming stripped 1 base from V and 3 bases from J, with 15 bases between. CDR3: CASSVSPGQSTDTQYF. In DNA form, the CDR3 reads TGTGCCAGCAGCGTAAGTCCGGGACAAAGTACAGATACGCAGTATTTT.

This clone appeared once. The chain's CDR3 is CASSIGHRNQPQHF. DNA for the CDR3: TGTGCCAGTAGTATTGGACATCGGAATCAGCCCCAGCATTTT. This chain links TRBV19 with TRBJ1-5; D might be TRBD1 (5 bases). The length of the CDR3 is 14 residues. V lost 3 bases and J lost 4, with 10 bases in between. Germline CDR1 reads LNHDA; CDR2 reads SQIVND (reference sequence).

The V and J genes are TRBV4-1 and TRBJ2-6; no clear D gene. Germline lookup yields CDR1 MGHRA and CDR2 YSYEKL. The CDR3 loop spans 19 amino acids. The V end was cut by 0 bases, the J end by 0 bases, with 15 bases between. Here the CDR3 reads CASSQEVGSFSSGANVLTF. CDR3 DNA: TGCGCCAGCAGCCAAGAGGTGGGCAGTTTCAGCTCTGGGGCCAACGTCCTGACTTTC.

For the CDR3, the DNA is TGCGCCAGCAGCCAAGAGGGGGCAGGGGGTGAAAAACTGTTTTTT. Amino acid sequence: CASSQEGAGGEKLFF. This chain connects TRBV4-1 to TRBJ1-4; 7 positions match TRBD1. V shed 0 bases, J shed 7 bases, and the junction held 5 bases outside the gene matches. Germline-derived CDR1 and CDR2 are MGHRA and YSYEKL. The CDR3 is made up of 15 amino acids.

This chain uses TRBV28 with TRBJ2-5, with 9 bases matching TRBD1. Germline values: CDR1 MDHEN, CDR2 SYDVKM. This CDR3 spans 16 amino acids. The J segment lost 5 bases and the V segment lost 1 base, leaving 8 bases of the junction unmatched. This CDR3 reads CASSLFRTGEIETQYF. The CDR3 DNA reads as TGTGCCAGCAGTTTATTTCGGACAGGGGAGATTGAGACCCAGTACTTC.

The chain has TRBV21-1 and TRBJ1-5. TRBV21-1 is a recognized pseudogene. The CDR3 is 13 amino acids. CDR3: CASSKAGRQPQHF. Here the CDR3 DNA reads TGTGCCAGCAGCAAAGCGGGGAGGCAGCCCCAGCATTTT.

The chain has TRBV27 and TRBJ1-2; TRBD1 aligns across 8 bases. The germline CDR1 and CDR2 sequences are MNHEY and SMNVEV (reference sequence). V lost 3 bases to trimming and J lost 9 bases; unmatched junction nucleotides: 6. The length of the CDR3 is 13 residues. The chain's CDR3 is CASSFHRGGSYTF. CDR3 coding DNA: TGTGCCAGCAGTTTCCACAGGGGGGGCAGCTACACCTTC.

V is TRBV3-1 (or the pseudogene TRBV3-2) and J is TRBJ2-1; weak D call: TRBD2 (5 bases). The CDR3 is 15 amino acids. Germline V gene sequence: CDR1 LGHDT, CDR2 YNNKEL (reference sequence). Between the trimmed V and J ends, which lost 6 bases and 4 bases, there was a span of 16 bases. For the CDR3, the DNA is TGTGCCAGCAGGCAACGGAGTGGAGGATACAATGAGCAGTTCTTC. This sequence encodes CASRQRSGGYNEQFF.

The chain is built from TRBV9 and TRBJ1-3; 8 bases fit TRBD1. The CDR3 is 14 amino acids. Per the germline V gene, CDR1 is SGDLS and CDR2 is YYNGEE. With 0 bases clipped from V and 7 bases from J, the junction kept 3 bases outside the gene matches. The CDR3 spells CASSVVDRGNTIYF. CDR3 nucleotides: TGTGCCAGCAGCGTAGTAGACAGGGGCAACACCATATATTTT.

V is TRBV10-2 and J is TRBJ1-2; TRBD1 matches 8 bases. Per germline, CDR1 WSHSY and CDR2 SAAADI. The CDR3 has 13 residues. V gave up 7 bases and J gave up 3 bases; unmatched junction bases: 4. CDR3 protein: CASTGGVDYGYTF. The CDR3 DNA reads as TGCGCCAGCACAGGGGGCGTTGACTATGGCTACACCTTC.

Only a few counts were recorded for this clone. The genes are TRBV2 and TRBJ1-2, with TRBD1 identical over 7 bases. After removal of 10 bases from V and 1 base from J, the junction contained 6 bases not matched to a gene. Germline loops: CDR1 SNHLY, CDR2 FYNNEI. The CDR3 consists of 13 residues. The CDR3 reads CATRGDSNYGYTF. CDR3 DNA sequence: TGTGCCACCCGAGGGGACAGTAACTATGGCTACACCTTC. Filled out from reference TRBV2 and TRBJ1-2, the complete variable domain reads EPEVTQTPSHQVTQMGQEVILRCVPISNHLYFYWYRQILGQKVEFLVSFYNNEISEKSEIFDDQFSVERPDGSNFTLKIRSTKLEDSAMYFCATRGDSNYGYTFGSGTRLTVV.

The rearrangement uses TRBV5-1 and TRBJ1-5, with D unresolved. V was pared by 4 bases and J by 3 bases, with 17 bases between. Germline V gene sequence: CDR1 SGHRS, CDR2 YFSETQ. The CDR3 is 16 amino acids. The CDR3 is CASSAGYGVLNQPQHF. DNA of the CDR3: TGCGCCAGCAGCGCGGGATACGGGGTACTCAATCAGCCCCAGCATTTT.

The chain couples TRBV30 to TRBJ1-2; weak D call: TRBD1 (6 bases). The CDR3 sequence is 11 residues long. CDR1 is GTSNPN and CDR2 is SVGIG in the germline V gene (reference sequence). V lost 8 bases to trimming and J lost 12 bases, with 19 bases between them. CDR3 in amino acids: CAASGGGMNTF. The CDR3 coding sequence is TGTGCCGCTTCGGGGGGCGGGATGAACACCTTC.

This sequence joins TRBV12-3 or TRBV12-4 and TRBJ2-5; possibly TRBD2 for D (7 bases). The ends were cut back, 6 bases at V and 5 bases at J, with 13 bases in the middle. The CDR3 is made up of 13 amino acids. The CDR3: CASSWGGQETQYF. The CDR3 DNA sequence: TGTGCCAGCAGCTGGGGGGGCCAGGAGACCCAGTACTTC.

The chain joins TRBV11-2 to TRBJ1-6; D gene ambiguous. V lost 3 bases, J lost 10 bases, and 13 bases lay in between. CDR3 length: 14 residues. Germline values: CDR1 SGHAT, CDR2 FQNNGV. Here the CDR3 DNA reads TGTGCCAGCAGCTTTCAACCGAGAGGCTCACCCCTCCACTTT. This translates into CASSFQPRGSPLHF.

The gene calls are TRBV6-4 and TRBJ2-1, with TRBD1 identical over 9 bases. Per the germline V gene, CDR1 is MRHNA and CDR2 is SNTAGT. This CDR3 region has 14 residues. V lost 8 bases to trimming and J lost 7 bases; unmatched junction nucleotides: 9. This chain's CDR3 is CASQGQGTLNEQFF. Here the CDR3 DNA reads TGTGCCAGCCAGGGACAGGGTACACTAAATGAGCAGTTCTTC.

The genes are TRBV4-2 and TRBJ2-7; 9 bases line up with TRBD1. The CDR3 is 15 residues long. The V gene end was trimmed by 3 bases and the J gene end by 2 bases; junction bases not matched to a gene: 5. Germline lookup yields CDR1 LGHNA and CDR2 YNFKEQ. CDR3 amino acids: CASSHTGGITYEQYF. In DNA, the CDR3 is TGTGCCAGCAGCCATACAGGGGGCATTACCTACGAGCAGTACTTC.

V gene TRBV30 combines with J gene TRBJ1-2; 8 nucleotides align to TRBD1. After removal of 7 bases from V and 4 bases from J, the junction contained 8 bases not matched to a gene. The CDR3 covers 13 residues. CDR1 and CDR2 (germline): GTSNPN, SVGIG (reference sequence). The CDR3 region is CAYSSGGFYGYTF. CDR3 nucleotide sequence: TGTGCCTACTCATCAGGGGGCTTCTATGGCTACACCTTC.